The source of this T cell receptor beta chain is a study of T cells in Graves' hyperthyroidism and ophthalmopathy. Amplified TCR beta CDR3 regions derived from RNA transcripts. During a first-round RT-PCR of the TCR CDR3, the HTBI primer set was used. TCRdb re-called the multiplex PCR reads through MiXCR, storing one row per CDR3 protein. The data contain roughly 580,000 distinct CDR3 sequences, around 42% of them seen just once; the ten biggest clones take up 6.5% to 9%. Subjects aged 18 to 65 presented with newly diagnosed hyperthyroidism of less than 2 months' duration. Uncontrolled infections, other autoimmune diseases, pregnancy or lactation led to exclusion of patients. On the basis of clinical symptoms, serum thyroxine and TRAb, thyroid ultrasound and orbital computed tomography, diagnoses were made. Findings and caveats of the study: Blood samples included most of the expanded thyroid clonotypes exceeding 0.001.

For this clonotype: Its antigen is still unknown. The junction departs from the called germline gene at one end, perhaps through a read error.

This sequence originates from a woman aged 18-29 years with Graves' hyperthyroidism. The material sequenced was peripheral blood or thyroid tissue (not recorded which).

The CDR3 DNA sequence: TGTGCCAGCAGCGTTCACAGGGACACAGATACGCAGTATTTT. Translation: CASSVHRDTDTQYF. The chain couples TRBV5-1 to TRBJ2-3, with D perhaps TRBD1 (6 bases). The CDR3 has 14 amino acids. Per germline, CDR1 SGHRS and CDR2 YFSETQ.